This T cell receptor (beta chain) was found in a study of control samples from healthy donors and cancer patients. The data were produced by immunoSEQ multiplex PCR, yet TCRdb's version contains in-frame clones alone and is incomplete. The repertoire has 97,000 or so clones, around 92% of them found once; the top ten carry around 2.3%. CDR3 length equals 12 residues. V shed 7 bases, J shed 5 bases, and the junction held 4 bases outside the gene matches. The rearrangement uses TRBV6-7 and TRBJ2-5; TRBD2 matches 7 bases. TRBV6-7 falls under the ORF class, with uncertain function. This TCR was recovered from a woman aged 18-29 years in good health. Sequenced sample: blood. The CDR3 is CASNGGRETQYF. The CDR3 DNA follows: TGTGCCAGCAACGGGGGGAGGGAGACCCAGTACTTC.